This T cell receptor beta chain was recorded in a study of T cell responses to AZD1222 COVID-19 vaccine. At the level of the study: Analyses pooled second doses at about 4 or about 12 weeks.

After removal of 5 bases from V and 6 bases from J, the junction contained 6 bases not matched to a gene. Germline CDR1 SGHAT, CDR2 FQNNGV. The CDR3 is 14 residues long. Assay: immunoSEQ multiplex PCR; the TCRdb copy retains only in-frame clones and omits some. The table shows under 150,000 clones, with about 90% occurring only once. This sample comprised peripheral blood, obtained on day 0 of AZD1222 vaccination. The sequence was collected from an adult in good health. The chain employs TRBV11-2 and TRBJ2-1; TRBD2 matches at 8 bases. The CDR3 nucleotides are TGTGCCAGCAGCACGGGACTAGTCGGCAATGAGCAGTTCTTC. It codes for CASSTGLVGNEQFF. The full variable domain, with the rest looked up from reference TRBV11-2 and TRBJ2-1, is EAGVAQSPRYKIIEKRQSVAFWCNPISGHATLYWYQQILGQGPKLLIQFQNNGVVDDSQLPKDRFSAERLKGVDSTLKIQPAKLEDSAVYLCASSTGLVGNEQFFGPGTRLTVL.